This TCR beta chain is drawn from a study of OX40 agonist ivuxolimab in advanced cancers. Overall study: With a range of about 23 to 85, age averaged roughly 61 years, and 70% to 85% were male.

This table comes from immunoSEQ multiplex PCR, and its TCRdb copy is limited to in-frame clones, with some not included. Of about 31,000 clones listed, approximately 91% are singletons. Deletions cut 1 base from V and 5 bases from J, with 8 bases between. Germline CDR1 reads SGHDN; CDR2 reads FVKESK. This CDR3 is 13 amino acids long. This clone occurred once. The V and J genes are TRBV14 and TRBJ1-2; possibly TRBD1 for D (5 bases). This clonotype originated in an adult with an advanced solid tumor such as melanoma, head and neck, liver or kidney cancer. The source material was CD4+ or CD8+ T cells sorted from blood, sampled in a trial of the OX40 agonist ivuxolimab. CDR3 nucleotide sequence: TGTGCCAGCAGCCAAGGGGACTCTTATGGCTACACCTTC. This codes for CASSQGDSYGYTF.